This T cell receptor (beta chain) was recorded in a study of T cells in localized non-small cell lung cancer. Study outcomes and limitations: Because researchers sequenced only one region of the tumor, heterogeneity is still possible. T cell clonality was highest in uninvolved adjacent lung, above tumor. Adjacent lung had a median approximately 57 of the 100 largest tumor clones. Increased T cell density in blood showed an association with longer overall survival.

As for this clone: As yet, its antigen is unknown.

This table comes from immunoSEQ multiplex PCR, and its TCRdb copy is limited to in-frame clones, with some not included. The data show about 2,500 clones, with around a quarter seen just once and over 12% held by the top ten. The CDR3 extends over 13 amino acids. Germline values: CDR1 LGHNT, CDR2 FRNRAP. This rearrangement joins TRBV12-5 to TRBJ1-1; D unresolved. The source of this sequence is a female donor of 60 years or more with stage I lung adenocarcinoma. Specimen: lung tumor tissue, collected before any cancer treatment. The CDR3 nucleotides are TGTGCCAGCGGGCTTCCGGGGATCGCTGAAGCTTTCTTT. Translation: CASGLPGIAEAFF.